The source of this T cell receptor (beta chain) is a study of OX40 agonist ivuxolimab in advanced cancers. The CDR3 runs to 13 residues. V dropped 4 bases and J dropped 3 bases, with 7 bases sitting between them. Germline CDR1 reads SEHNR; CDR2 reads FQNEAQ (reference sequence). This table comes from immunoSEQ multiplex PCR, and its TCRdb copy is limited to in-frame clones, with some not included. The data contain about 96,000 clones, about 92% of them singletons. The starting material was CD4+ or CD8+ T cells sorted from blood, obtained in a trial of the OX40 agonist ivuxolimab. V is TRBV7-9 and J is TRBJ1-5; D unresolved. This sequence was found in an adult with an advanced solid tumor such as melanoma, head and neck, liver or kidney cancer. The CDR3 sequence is CASSSQYNQPQHF. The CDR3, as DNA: TGTGCCAGCAGCTCTCAGTACAATCAGCCCCAGCATTTT.